A single sample is the source of the 4 T cell receptor beta chains below, sequenced in a study of blood T cells in healthy people across ages. Combining a sample-barcoded 5' primer with a J-beta primer mix, a second PCR ran for roughly 6 to 12 cycles. TCRdb re-derived calls from the 5' RACE reads in MiXCR, one entry per CDR3 protein. The sample lists more than 550,000 distinct CDR3 sequences; about 24% were seen once. The sequencing sample was made of blood. The receptor set was obtained from a man aged 70 or older in good health.

The chain carries TRBV7-2 and TRBJ1-4, with unresolved D. Germline CDR1 reads SGHTA; CDR2 reads FQGNSA. The CDR3 runs 13 residues. Trimming cost V 1 base and J 10 bases, with 10 bases left between them. CDR3 amino acids: CASSLVGFGKLFF. The DNA of the CDR3 is TGTGCCAGCAGCTTAGTGGGGTTCGGAAAACTGTTTTTT.

As regards this clonotype: Without the conserved terminal phenylalanine or tryptophan, this CDR3 likely stems from a read error. The J gene is TRBJ1-2, the V gene TRBV6-5; weak D call: TRBD1 (6 bases). V lost 6 bases and J lost 8, with 16 bases in between. Germline assignment: CDR1 MNHEY and CDR2 SVGAGI. The CDR3 spans 13 residues. The CDR3: CASRDVQGRGYTL. CDR3 nucleotide sequence: TGTGCCAGCAGGGACGTACAGGGAAGGGGCTACACCCTC.

The chain carries TRBV12-3 or TRBV12-4 and TRBJ1-2, with D perhaps matching TRBD1 (5 bases). This CDR3 is 15 amino acids long. V lost 4 bases and J lost 0, with 12 bases in between. The CDR3 DNA sequence: TGTGCCAGCAGTTACCGGGGCATAGCTAACTATGGCTACACCTTC. Its protein product is CASSYRGIANYGYTF.

The chain employs TRBV6-2 or TRBV6-3 and TRBJ2-1, with 10 bases that match TRBD2. The CDR3 covers 15 residues. V dropped 6 bases and J dropped 6; count of bases not matched to a gene: 8. CDR1 is MNHEY and CDR2 is SVGEGT in the germline V gene. The CDR3, as DNA: TGTGCCAGCAGGAAAGCGGGAGGGCCTGTCAATGAGCAGTTCTTC. It specifies CASRKAGGPVNEQFF.